One sample yielded the 21 T cell receptor beta chains listed below, sequenced in a study of cytomegalovirus exposure and HLA in healthy donors. The PCR employed 60 Vbeta primers together with 13 Jbeta primers. Sequenced by immunoSEQ multiplex PCR; TCRdb stores in-frame clones only, minus some. The sample holds roughly 200,000 clones; 75% to 90% are singletons and the top ten take approximately 0.31%. Sequencing input: PBMCs. The source is a woman aged 25 to 39 in good health and CMV-seronegative.

This sequence joins TRBV7-3 and TRBJ2-1, with TRBD2 matching 8 bases. This CDR3 spans 15 amino acids. CDR1 is SGHTA and CDR2 is FQGTGA in the germline V gene. V lost 4 bases to trimming and J lost 4 bases; unmatched junction nucleotides: 6. CDR3 sequence (DNA): TGTGCCAGCAGCTCCGTGACTAGCGCATACAATGAGCAGTTCTTC. Its translation is CASSSVTSAYNEQFF. Using reference TRBV7-3 and TRBJ2-1 for the parts outside the CDR3, the full variable domain is GAGVSQTPSNKVTEKGKYVELRCDPISGHTALYWYRQSLGQGPEFLIYFQGTGAADDSGLPNDRFFAVRPEGSVSTLKIQRTERGDSAVYLCASSSVTSAYNEQFFGPGTRLTVL.

CDR3 sequence (DNA): TGTGCCAGCAGTTACTCGAGCGGGGGGAAGTTCGAGTTCTTC. Its translation: CASSYSSGGKFEFF. The gene calls are TRBV6-5 and TRBJ2-1; 9 bases align to TRBD2. Germline V gives CDR1 MNHEY, CDR2 SVGAGI. The junction had 8 bases not matched to a gene; V was cut back by 0 bases and J by 14 bases. This CDR3 has 14 amino acids.

The chain is built from TRBV5-4 and TRBJ1-2; 9 bases fit TRBD1. The CDR3 consists of 14 residues. CDR1 SGHNT and CDR2 YYREEE come from the germline V gene (reference sequence). Unmatched junction bases numbered 7, after V lost 4 bases and J lost 6 bases. Here the CDR3 DNA reads TGTGCCAGCAGCAGATTCGGGACAGGGCATGGCTACACCTTC. The encoded protein is CASSRFGTGHGYTF.

The chain couples TRBV7-9 to TRBJ2-1; D ambiguous. The ends were cut back, 1 base at V and 6 bases at J, with 19 bases in the middle. This CDR3 contains 17 residues. Germline assignment: CDR1 SEHNR and CDR2 FQNEAQ (reference sequence). This chain's CDR3 is CASSLELSPSEFNEQFF. The CDR3 DNA reads TGTGCCAGCAGCTTAGAACTTAGTCCGAGCGAGTTCAATGAGCAGTTCTTC.

V is TRBV5-4 and J is TRBJ2-7; D possibly corresponds to TRBD1 (5 bases). V was pared by 3 bases and J by 5 bases, with 15 bases between. The CDR3 runs to 14 residues. Looked up from germline, CDR1 is SGHNT and CDR2 is YYREEE (reference sequence). DNA for the CDR3: TGTGCCAGCAGCTCGACCCTTACACAGGACGAGCAGTACTTC. Translation: CASSSTLTQDEQYF.

The J gene is TRBJ2-1, the V gene TRBV11-2; no firm D call. CDR3 size: 15 residues. The germline gives CDR1 SGHAT, CDR2 FQNNGV. V shed 3 bases and J shed 8 bases, with 17 bases lying between them. For the CDR3, the DNA is TGTGCCAGCAGCTTCTTAGCCCGCATCACCTATGAGCAGTTCTTC. Encoded protein: CASSFLARITYEQFF. Based on the CDR3 plus reference TRBV11-2 and TRBJ2-1, the full variable domain is EAGVAQSPRYKIIEKRQSVAFWCNPISGHATLYWYQQILGQGPKLLIQFQNNGVVDDSQLPKDRFSAERLKGVDSTLKIQPAKLEDSAVYLCASSFLARITYEQFFGPGTRLTVL.

This clone was found once. The chain carries TRBV7-8 and TRBJ2-1; 7 nucleotides agree with TRBD2. V lost 4 bases to trimming and J lost 5 bases; unmatched junction nucleotides: 8. The germline V gene has CDR1 SGHVS and CDR2 FQNEAQ. The CDR3 is made up of 15 amino acids. This CDR3 is CASSWLGAGDNEQFF. The CDR3 DNA follows: TGTGCCAGCAGCTGGCTCGGGGCGGGAGACAATGAGCAGTTCTTC.

The chain links TRBV6-5 to TRBJ1-6, with TRBD1 matching 9 bases. The CDR3 sequence is 14 residues long. J gave up 7 bases and V 10 bases, and 8 bases lay outside the gene matches. In germline, CDR1 is MNHEY, CDR2 SVGAGI. The CDR3 DNA follows: TGTGCCACCGGGAGGGACAGGGTAAATTCACCCCTCCACTTT. Residues: CATGRDRVNSPLHF.

The chain links TRBV28 to TRBJ1-2; tentative D call: TRBD1 (6 bases). The CDR3 length is 15 residues. CDR1 is MDHEN, CDR2 SYDVKM, per germline. V gave up 6 bases and J gave up 4 bases, with 18 bases separating them. In DNA, the CDR3 is TGTGCCAGCAGGCGGGCAGGGAGGGGGACCTATGGCTACACCTTC. It specifies CASRRAGRGTYGYTF.

This clone was detected a few times. The chain combines TRBV28 with TRBJ1-2; D is uncertain. Trimming shortened V by 3 bases and J by 1 base, and 9 bases separated the two germline ends. The CDR3 extends over 14 amino acids. Germline V lookup: CDR1 MDHEN, CDR2 SYDVKM. The CDR3 coding sequence is TGTGCCAGCAGTTTGTACAGCCATAACTATGGCTACACCTTC. As protein: CASSLYSHNYGYTF.

This sequence joins TRBV5-6 and TRBJ2-2, with D possibly being TRBD2 (5 bases). V was shortened by 0 bases and J by 5 bases, with 8 bases between the two germline ends. This CDR3 has 14 amino acids. Looked up from germline, CDR1 is SGHDT and CDR2 is YYEEEE. CDR3 coding DNA: TGTGCCAGCAGCTTGGCCCGAGGGACCGGGGAGCTGTTTTTT. This encodes CASSLARGTGELFF. The full variable domain, in which reference TRBV5-6 and TRBJ2-2 provide the parts outside the CDR3, is DAGVTQSPTHLIKTRGQQVTLRCSPKSGHDTVSWYQQALGQGPQFIFQYYEEEERQRGNFPDRFSGHQFPNYSSELNVNALLLGDSALYLCASSLARGTGELFFGEGSRLTVL.

The rearrangement joins TRBV7-6 to TRBJ2-5; 10 bases line up with TRBD2. Germline V CDR1 and CDR2: SGHVS, FNYEAQ. Trimming at V came to 5 bases and at J to 3 bases, leaving 9 bases not matched to a gene. There are 16 residues in the CDR3. CDR3 in DNA: TGTGCCAGCAGCAGTAGCGGGGGGCCCCCCAAAGAGACCCAGTACTTC. Translated, it gives CASSSSGGPPKETQYF.

The CDR3: CASSLQAYEETQYF. CDR3 DNA: TGCGCCAGCAGCCTCCAGGCCTATGAGGAGACCCAGTACTTC. The chain has TRBV5-1 and TRBJ2-5; D is uncertain. The CDR3 consists of 14 residues. CDR1 and CDR2 from the germline V gene are SGHRS and YFSETQ. Between the trimmed V and J ends, which lost 4 bases and 5 bases, there was a span of 15 bases.

This rearrangement joins TRBV5-1 to TRBJ1-1; D remains ambiguous. This CDR3 region has 13 residues. CDR1 and CDR2 (germline): SGHRS, YFSETQ. Trimming shortened V by 2 bases and J by 1 base, and 6 bases separated the two germline ends. CDR3 nucleotide sequence: TGCGCCAGCAGCTTCGGGGAGAACACTGAAGCTTTCTTT. This translates into CASSFGENTEAFF.

The CDR3: CASSYSPGGRTDTQYF. The CDR3 DNA reads TGTGCCAGCAGTTACTCTCCGGGGGGGCGAACAGATACGCAGTATTTT. The gene calls are TRBV6-5 and TRBJ2-3, with TRBD2 matching over 8 bases. The CDR3 has 16 amino acids. The V segment lost 0 bases and the J segment 3 bases; nucleotides outside the gene matches: 5. The V gene's germline CDR1 is MNHEY and CDR2 SVGAGI.

This clone is a singleton in its sample. The chain is built from TRBV18 and TRBJ2-2, with D perhaps matching TRBD2 (5 bases). This CDR3 has 16 amino acids. Between the trimmed V and J ends, which lost 2 bases and 2 bases, there was a span of 12 bases. The germline CDR1 and CDR2 sequences are KGHSH and LQKENI. The CDR3 bases are TGTGCCAGCTCACCATACGGGGTCTCTAACACCGGGGAGCTGTTTTTT. Translating it yields CASSPYGVSNTGELFF.

This clone occurred once. This chain uses TRBV29-1 with TRBJ2-1; 12 bases fit TRBD1. From germline, CDR1 is SQVTM and CDR2 ANQGSEA. Germline trimming cut 7 bases from V and 8 bases from J; bases unmatched to any gene: 12. The CDR3 loop spans 15 amino acids. CDR3 coding DNA: TGCAGCGCCCCTGACGGGACAGGGGGCATGGATGAGCAGTTCTTC. Translating gives CSAPDGTGGMDEQFF.

The chain combines TRBV29-1 with TRBJ2-3; 9 positions agree with TRBD2. Germline-derived CDR1 and CDR2 are SQVTM and ANQGSEA. The CDR3 is made up of 14 amino acids. Germline trimming cut 6 bases from V and 4 bases from J; bases unmatched to any gene: 8. CDR3 nucleotides: TGCAGCGTCCAGGGACTAGCTGGCCCAGATACGCAGTATTTT. Translating gives CSVQGLAGPDTQYF.

The genes are TRBV28 and TRBJ2-1, with TRBD1 matching over 10 bases. The CDR3 has 15 residues. Germline CDR1 is MDHEN and CDR2 is SYDVKM. With 4 bases clipped from V and 7 bases from J, the junction kept 7 bases outside the gene matches. The CDR3 sequence: CASSSPGQGMNEQFF. The CDR3 DNA follows: TGTGCCAGCAGTTCCCCGGGACAGGGGATGAATGAGCAGTTCTTC.

The genes are TRBV6-1 and TRBJ2-7, with a weak D call TRBD2 (6 bases). The CDR3 is 14 amino acids. Germline V gene data show CDR1 as MNHNS and CDR2 as SASEGT. Between the trimmed V and J ends, which lost 6 bases and 2 bases, there was a span of 14 bases. The DNA for the CDR3 is TGTGCCAGCAGAGTGGGCGGCGGGACCTACGAGCAGTACTTC. Protein product: CASRVGGGTYEQYF.

This sequence joins TRBV27 and TRBJ2-5, with D perhaps TRBD2 (6 bases). Germline V lookup: CDR1 MNHEY, CDR2 SMNVEV (reference sequence). This CDR3 comprises 14 residues. Trimming pared 4 bases from V and 3 bases from J, leaving 12 bases between. The DNA for the CDR3 is TGTGCCAGCAGTTGGGCGGGAACAAAAGAGACCCAGTACTTC. Its translation: CASSWAGTKETQYF.